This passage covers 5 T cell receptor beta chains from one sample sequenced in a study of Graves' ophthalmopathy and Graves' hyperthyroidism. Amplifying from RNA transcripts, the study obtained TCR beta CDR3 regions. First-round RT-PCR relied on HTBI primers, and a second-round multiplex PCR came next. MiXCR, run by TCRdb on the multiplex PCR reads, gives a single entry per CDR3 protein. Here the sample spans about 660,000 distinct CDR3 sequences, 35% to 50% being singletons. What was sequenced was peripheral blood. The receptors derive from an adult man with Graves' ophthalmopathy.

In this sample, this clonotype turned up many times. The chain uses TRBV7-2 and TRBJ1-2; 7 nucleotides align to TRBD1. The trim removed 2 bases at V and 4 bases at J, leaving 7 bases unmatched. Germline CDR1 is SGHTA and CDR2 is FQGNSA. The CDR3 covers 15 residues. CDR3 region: CASSLPRQGGYGYTF. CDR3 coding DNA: TGTGCCAGCAGCTTACCCCGACAGGGTGGCTATGGCTACACCTTC.

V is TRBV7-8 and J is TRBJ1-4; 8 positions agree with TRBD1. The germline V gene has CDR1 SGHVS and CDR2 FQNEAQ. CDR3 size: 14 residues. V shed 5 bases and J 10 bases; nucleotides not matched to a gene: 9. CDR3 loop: CASSQDRGPGKLFF. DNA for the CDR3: TGTGCCAGCAGCCAAGACAGGGGTCCTGGAAAACTGTTTTTT.

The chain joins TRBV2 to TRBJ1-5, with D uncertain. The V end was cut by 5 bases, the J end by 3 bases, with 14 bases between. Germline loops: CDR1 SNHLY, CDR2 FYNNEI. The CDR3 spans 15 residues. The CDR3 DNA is TGTGCCAGCAGTTACTCGGGGTTGGTCAATCAGCCCCAGCATTTT. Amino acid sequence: CASSYSGLVNQPQHF.

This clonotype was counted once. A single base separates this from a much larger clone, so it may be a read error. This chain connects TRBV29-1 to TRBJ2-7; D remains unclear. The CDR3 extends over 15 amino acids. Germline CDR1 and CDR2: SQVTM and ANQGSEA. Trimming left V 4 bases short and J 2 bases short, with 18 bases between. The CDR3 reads CSVAVVREIAYEQYF. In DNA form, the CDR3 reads TGCAGCGTTGCAGTGGTCCGAGAGATTGCCTACGAGCAGTACTTC.

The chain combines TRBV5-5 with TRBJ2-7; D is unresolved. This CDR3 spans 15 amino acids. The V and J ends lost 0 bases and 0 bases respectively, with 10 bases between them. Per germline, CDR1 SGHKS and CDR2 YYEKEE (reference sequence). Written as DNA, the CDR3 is TGTGCCAGCAGCTTGGGTGGGAAAGGCTCCTACGAGCAGTACTTC. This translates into CASSLGGKGSYEQYF.